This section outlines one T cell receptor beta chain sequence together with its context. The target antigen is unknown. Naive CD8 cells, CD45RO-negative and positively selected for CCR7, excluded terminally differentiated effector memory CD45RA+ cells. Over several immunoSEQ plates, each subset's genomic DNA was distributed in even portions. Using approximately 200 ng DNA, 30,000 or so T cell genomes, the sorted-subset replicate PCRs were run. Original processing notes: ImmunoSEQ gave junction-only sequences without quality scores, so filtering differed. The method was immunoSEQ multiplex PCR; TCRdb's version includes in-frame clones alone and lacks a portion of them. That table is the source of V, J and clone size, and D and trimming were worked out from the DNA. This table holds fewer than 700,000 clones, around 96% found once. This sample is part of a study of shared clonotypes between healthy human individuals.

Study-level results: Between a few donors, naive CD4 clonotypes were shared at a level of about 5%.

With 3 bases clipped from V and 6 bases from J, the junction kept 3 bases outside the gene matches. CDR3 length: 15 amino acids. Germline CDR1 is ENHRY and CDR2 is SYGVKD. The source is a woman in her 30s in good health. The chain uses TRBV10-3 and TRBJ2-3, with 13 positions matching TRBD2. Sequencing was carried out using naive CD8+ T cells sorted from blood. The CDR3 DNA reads TGTGCCATCAGTGAACTAGCGGGAGGGCCGGATACGCAGTATTTT. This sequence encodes CAISELAGGPDTQYF.